The 29 T cell receptor beta chains listed next were all sequenced from one sample in a study of CD8 T cells in ankylosing spondylitis. General study findings and limits: Typical of ankylosing spondylitis blood, it appeared, was a TCR beta motif of eight highly homologous variants.

For these TCRs, the target antigens are not known. TCRdb ran MiXCR on the 5' RACE reads and lists one entry per CDR3 protein. Of 450,000 to 550,000 distinct CDR3 sequences in the sample, 5.3% were seen once. The material sequenced was blood, either unsorted or a sorted T cell fraction (not recorded which). Source of these receptors: a male donor with ankylosing spondylitis.

This clonotype was detected ten times or more. This chain uses TRBV5-1 with TRBJ2-1, with D possibly being TRBD2 (6 bases). Per germline, CDR1 SGHRS and CDR2 YFSETQ. The length of the CDR3 is 14 residues. The V end lost 4 bases, the J end lost 9 bases, and 17 bases lay between the germline ends. CDR3 DNA sequence: TGCGCCAGCAGCAACGGCGGGACCCCAGGTGAGCAGTTCTTC. This sequence encodes CASSNGGTPGEQFF.

This clonotype has at least ten counts. The gene calls are TRBV9 and TRBJ2-2; possibly TRBD1 for D (6 bases). With 4 bases removed from V and 1 base from J, the gap between germline ends came to 11 bases. There are 15 residues in the CDR3. Germline CDR1 and CDR2: SGDLS and YYNGEE. The CDR3 reads CASSKTGQNTGELFF. For the CDR3, the DNA is TGTGCCAGCAGCAAAACGGGACAGAACACCGGGGAGCTGTTTTTT. Variable domain in full (rest from reference TRBV9 and TRBJ2-2): DSGVTQTPKHLITATGQRVTLRCSPRSGDLSVYWYQQSLDQGLQFLIQYYNGEERAKGNILERFSAQQFPDLHSELNLSSLELGDSALYFCASSKTGQNTGELFFGEGSRLTVL.

This clonotype was seen at least ten times. The gene calls are TRBV20-1 and TRBJ1-2; D is perhaps TRBD1 (5 bases). The V end was cut by 6 bases, the J end by 6 bases, with 11 bases between. This CDR3 spans 11 amino acids. Germline CDR1 is DFQATT and CDR2 is SNEGSKA (reference sequence). This CDR3 is CSALRGDGYTF. The DNA of the CDR3 is TGCAGTGCCCTCCGAGGGGATGGCTACACCTTC.

This clonotype was picked up many times. This chain uses TRBV4-3 with TRBJ1-1; D gene uncertain. The CDR3 loop spans 16 amino acids. Germline V lookup: CDR1 LGHNA, CDR2 YSLEER. Trimming took 1 base from V and 1 from J, leaving 13 bases between them. Written as DNA, the CDR3 is TGCGCCAGCAGCCAAGGCGCCAGGAGTAAGAACACTGAAGCTTTCTTT. Translating it yields CASSQGARSKNTEAFF.

Ten or more counts support this clonotype. V usage is TRBV20-1 and J usage is TRBJ1-2; 7 bases are shared with TRBD1. The CDR3 has 15 residues. CDR1 and CDR2 from the germline V gene are DFQATT and SNEGSKA (reference sequence). The ends lost 5 bases at V and 2 bases at J; junction bases unmatched: 11. The CDR3 spells CSAAGGAGRNYGYTF. The CDR3 DNA is TGCAGTGCTGCAGGGGGGGCTGGACGAAACTATGGCTACACCTTC.

This clonotype was observed many times. The chain is built from TRBV20-1 and TRBJ1-1; 8 bases agree with TRBD1. Germline trimming cut 1 base from V and 9 bases from J; bases unmatched to any gene: 4. CDR3 length: 12 amino acids. Germline values: CDR1 DFQATT, CDR2 SNEGSKA (reference sequence). The DNA for the CDR3 is TGCAGTGCTAGAGTAGACAGGGGCAAAGCTTTCTTT. Translation gives CSARVDRGKAFF.

V is TRBV7-9 and J is TRBJ1-1; D not resolved. The germline gives CDR1 SEHNR, CDR2 FQNEAQ (reference sequence). The CDR3 totals 14 residues. The germline V and J ends were trimmed by 0 bases and 5 bases, with 10 bases remaining between them. DNA of the CDR3: TGTGCCAGCAGCTTAGCGGGTAGACGGACTGAAGCTTTCTTT. Protein sequence: CASSLAGRRTEAFF.

This clonotype was seen at least ten times. The genes are TRBV20-1 and TRBJ1-4; D call uncertain. The CDR3 contains 16 residues. Trimming left V 3 bases short and J 3 bases short, with 17 bases between. Germline-derived CDR1 and CDR2 are DFQATT and SNEGSKA (reference sequence). CDR3 sequence (DNA): TGCAGTGCTAGGAGCTCGTACGGGGATTCTAATGAAAAACTGTTTTTT. The encoded protein is CSARSSYGDSNEKLFF.

This clonotype was detected many times. The chain links TRBV28 to TRBJ2-1, with 8 nucleotides matching TRBD2. The CDR3 runs to 12 residues. In germline, CDR1 is MDHEN, CDR2 SYDVKM. J was trimmed by 13 bases and V by 11 bases; bases with no gene match: 13. The CDR3 loop is CASETSERPQFF. The DNA for the CDR3 is TGTGCCTCCGAGACTAGCGAACGACCCCAGTTCTTC. The variable domain in full, completed from reference TRBV28 and TRBJ2-1, reads DVKVTQSSRYLVKRTGEKVFLECVQDMDHENMFWYRQDPGLGLRLIYFSYDVKMKEKGDIPEGYSVSREKKERFSLILESASTNQTSMYLCASETSERPQFFGPGTRLTVL.

The sample holds many counts of this clonotype. The chain is built from TRBV27 and TRBJ2-5; D gene uncertain. Trimming pared 6 bases from V and 4 bases from J, leaving 12 bases between. The CDR3 runs to 13 residues. The V gene's germline CDR1 is MNHEY and CDR2 SMNVEV (reference sequence). The CDR3 DNA reads as TGTGCCAGCAGACCAACCTTCCCAGAGACCCAGTACTTC. Its translation: CASRPTFPETQYF.

This clonotype has ten or more counts. The chain employs TRBV20-1 and TRBJ1-1, with TRBD1 matching over 9 bases. In germline, CDR1 is DFQATT, CDR2 SNEGSKA (reference sequence). V shed 6 bases, J shed 7 bases, and the junction held 12 bases outside the gene matches. The CDR3 is made up of 14 amino acids. In nucleotides, the CDR3 is TGCAGTGCCCAGAGGACAGGGGCAACCGTTGAAGCTTTCTTT. It yields the protein CSAQRTGATVEAFF.

This clonotype was seen repeatedly, ten times or more. V usage is TRBV6-2 or TRBV6-3 and J usage is TRBJ1-1, with no clear D. The CDR3 covers 14 residues. Trimming shortened V by 0 bases and J by 3 bases, and 8 bases separated the two germline ends. Germline values: CDR1 MNHEY, CDR2 SVGEGT. The CDR3 DNA sequence: TGTGCCAGCAGTTACTCGATCGGATACACTGAAGCTTTCTTT. As protein: CASSYSIGYTEAFF.

Remarks on this clonotype: With a much larger clone just one base away, this may be a read error. The gene calls are TRBV4-3 and TRBJ1-4, with 12 bases identical to TRBD1. The V gene's germline CDR1 is LGHNA and CDR2 YSLEER. The CDR3 consists of 18 residues. V was clipped by 4 bases and J by 7 bases; unmatched bases: 13. DNA for the CDR3: TGCGCCAGCAGCCGAAATCCGGGACAGGGGGCGCTCGGTGAAAAACTGTTTTTT. Protein: CASSRNPGQGALGEKLFF.

This clonotype was seen only a few times. This chain links TRBV30 with TRBJ2-7, with a tentative D call TRBD2 (5 bases). This CDR3 is 11 amino acids long. V was clipped by 2 bases and J by 4 bases, with 6 bases between them. Germline CDR1 is GTSNPN and CDR2 is SVGIG (reference sequence). For the CDR3, the DNA is TGTGCCTGGAGTCGGAGGTACGAGCAGTACTTC. It yields the protein CAWSRRYEQYF. Based on the CDR3 plus reference TRBV30 and TRBJ2-7, the full variable domain is SQTIHQWPATLVQPVGSPLSLECTVEGTSNPNLYWYRQAAGRGLQLLFYSVGIGQISSEVPQNLSASRPQDRQFILSSKKLLLSDSGFYLCAWSRRYEQYFGPGTRLTVT.

This clonotype was picked up many times. The chain has TRBV6-2 or TRBV6-3 and TRBJ1-5; D unresolved. Between the trimmed V and J ends, which lost 0 bases and 6 bases, there was a span of 15 bases. From germline, CDR1 is MNHEY and CDR2 SVGEGT. CDR3 length equals 16 residues. CDR3 in amino acids: CASSYSAPRVAQPQHF. CDR3 DNA sequence: TGTGCCAGCAGTTACTCGGCCCCCCGGGTCGCTCAGCCCCAGCATTTT.

V gene TRBV3-1 combines with J gene TRBJ1-1; D is ambiguous. V lost 3 bases and J lost 6, with 11 bases in between. The CDR3 covers 13 residues. Germline V gene lookup returns CDR1 LGHDT and CDR2 YNNKEL (reference sequence). Here the CDR3 DNA reads TGTGCCAGCAGCCATGGCAAACCGGCTGAAGCTTTCTTT. Translation gives CASSHGKPAEAFF.

This clonotype was found many times. The junction differs from germline at one of its ends, possibly a read error. The chain carries TRBV12-3 or TRBV12-4 and TRBJ2-6; D gene uncertain. There are 14 residues in the CDR3. The CDR3 reads CASSLISGANVLTF. The CDR3 region has the DNA TGCGCCAGCAGCTTAATATCTGGGGCCAACGTCCTGACTTTC.

The sample holds many counts of this clonotype. The chain uses TRBV5-1 and TRBJ2-5, with D tentatively TRBD1 (6 bases). V was clipped by 1 base and J by 1 base, with 8 bases between them. Germline V lookup: CDR1 SGHRS, CDR2 YFSETQ. The CDR3 sequence is 14 residues long. The CDR3 DNA is TGCGCCAGCAGCTTGACAGGGTCCCAAGAGACCCAGTACTTC. This encodes CASSLTGSQETQYF.

This clonotype was seen more than once but under ten times. This chain uses TRBV4-3 with TRBJ2-1; 8 nucleotides align to TRBD1. Germline CDR1 reads LGHNA; CDR2 reads YSLEER. Trimming at V came to 4 bases and at J to 9 bases, leaving 8 bases not matched to a gene. The CDR3 consists of 14 residues. DNA of the CDR3: TGCGCCAGCAGCCCTTACTCAGGGGGCGGTGAGCAGTTCTTC. Translating gives CASSPYSGGGEQFF.

This clonotype was counted ten times or more. A read error may produce the germline difference seen at one junction end. The rearrangement uses TRBV27 and TRBJ2-1; D is unresolved. Germline assignment: CDR1 MNHEY and CDR2 SMNVEV (reference sequence). This CDR3 region has 15 residues. CDR3 sequence: CASCLLSVAYNEQFF. The CDR3 coding sequence is TGTGCCAGCTGTTTATTGAGTGTCGCCTACAATGAGCAGTTCTTC.

This clonotype has ten or more counts. The chain is built from TRBV5-1 and TRBJ1-2; D is unresolved. CDR3 length: 14 amino acids. Germline-derived CDR1 and CDR2 are SGHRS and YFSETQ. Trimming shortened V by 4 bases and J by 8 bases, and 18 bases separated the two germline ends. In nucleotides, the CDR3 is TGCGCCAGCAGCCCTTCTCCGGGCCCCCAGGGCTACACCTTC. This gives the protein CASSPSPGPQGYTF.

This clonotype came up many times. CDR3 loop: CASSVGSGATNEKLFF. CDR3 DNA sequence: TGTGCCAGCAGCGTAGGGTCAGGGGCAACTAATGAAAAACTGTTTTTT. The chain uses TRBV9 and TRBJ1-4, with D maybe TRBD1 (6 bases). V was shortened by 0 bases and J by 0 bases, with 9 bases between the two germline ends. Germline loops: CDR1 SGDLS, CDR2 YYNGEE. The length of the CDR3 is 16 residues. The whole variable domain, filled in from reference TRBV9 and TRBJ1-4, reads DSGVTQTPKHLITATGQRVTLRCSPRSGDLSVYWYQQSLDQGLQFLIQYYNGEERAKGNILERFSAQQFPDLHSELNLSSLELGDSALYFCASSVGSGATNEKLFFGSGTQLSVL.

This clonotype appeared many times. This sequence joins TRBV4-2 and TRBJ1-2; tentatively, D is TRBD1 (5 bases). This CDR3 region has 17 residues. Germline CDR1 and CDR2: LGHNA and YNFKEQ. The germline V and J ends were trimmed by 0 bases and 4 bases, with 18 bases remaining between them. CDR3 protein: CASSQDGASGSLYGYTF. DNA of the CDR3: TGTGCCAGCAGCCAAGACGGGGCGTCAGGGTCTCTCTATGGCTACACCTTC.

This clonotype was counted ten times or more. The chain's CDR3 is CASSWGGGAETQYF. CDR3 nucleotide sequence: TGTGCCAGCAGCTGGGGTGGTGGGGCGGAGACCCAGTACTTC. The genes are TRBV7-2 and TRBJ2-5; D is possibly TRBD1 (5 bases). Germline CDR1 is SGHTA and CDR2 is FQGNSA. Trimming left V 4 bases short and J 5 bases short, with 14 bases between. CDR3 length equals 14 residues.

This clonotype was observed many times. V gene TRBV4-1 combines with J gene TRBJ1-5; D remains unclear. The CDR3 is 16 amino acids. Trimming stripped 4 bases from V and 0 bases from J, with 13 bases between. In germline, CDR1 is MGHRA, CDR2 YSYEKL. The DNA of the CDR3 is TGCGCCAGCAGCCGATCAGCCCTTTATAGCAATCAGCCCCAGCATTTT. Encoded protein: CASSRSALYSNQPQHF.

The J gene is TRBJ1-2, the V gene TRBV12-3 or TRBV12-4; 7 bases agree with TRBD1. CDR3 size: 16 residues. V trimming: 5 bases; J trimming: 5 bases; junction bases outside the gene matches: 14. CDR3 nucleotides: TGTGCCAGCAGTGCCCAAGGACAGGCCTTTGCGTATGGCTACACCTTC. Protein sequence: CASSAQGQAFAYGYTF.

This clonotype was observed many times. The V gene is TRBV7-9, the J gene TRBJ1-2, with D tentatively TRBD1 (6 bases). The V and J ends lost 1 base and 4 bases respectively, with 13 bases between them. Germline V CDR1 and CDR2: SEHNR, FQNEAQ (reference sequence). CDR3 length equals 15 residues. The CDR3 is CASSLGGGQLYGYTF. The DNA for the CDR3 is TGTGCCAGCAGCTTAGGAGGGGGGCAGCTCTATGGCTACACCTTC.

This clonotype was seen many times. The V gene is TRBV5-6, the J gene TRBJ1-4; no definite D call. Germline CDR1 reads SGHDT; CDR2 reads YYEEEE. CDR3 length equals 15 residues. The V end lost 1 base, the J end lost 8 bases, and 15 bases lay between the germline ends. CDR3 coding DNA: TGTGCCAGCAGCTTGCAAACGGGGATAGGGGAAAAACTGTTTTTT. Encoded protein: CASSLQTGIGEKLFF.

There are many counts of this clonotype. This chain links TRBV24-1 with TRBJ2-3; 7 bases map to TRBD1. This CDR3 is 14 amino acids long. Germline values: CDR1 KGHDR, CDR2 SFDVKD. The trim removed 3 bases at V and 4 bases at J, leaving 3 bases unmatched. CDR3 DNA: TGTGCCACCAGTGATACTACAGGGGCAGATACGCAGTATTTT. This sequence encodes CATSDTTGADTQYF.